Presented here are 23 T cell receptor beta chains from one specimen sequenced in a study of OX40 agonist ivuxolimab in advanced cancers. Sequenced by immunoSEQ multiplex PCR; TCRdb stores in-frame clones only, minus some. The table has around 70,000 clones, 91% seen once. The sample consisted of CD4+ or CD8+ T cells sorted from blood, taken in a trial of the OX40 agonist ivuxolimab. These receptors came from an adult with an advanced solid tumor such as melanoma, head and neck, liver or kidney cancer.

The gene calls are TRBV19 and TRBJ1-5, with D possibly matching TRBD1 (5 bases). V shed 5 bases and J shed 1 base, with 15 bases lying between them. From germline, CDR1 is LNHDA and CDR2 SQIVND (reference sequence). This CDR3 has 16 amino acids. Written as DNA, the CDR3 is TGTGCCAGTAGTGGCCAGGGAGGTTTGAGCAATCAGCCCCAGCATTTT. This sequence encodes CASSGQGGLSNQPQHF.

The CDR3 is CASSSRPVGELFF. Written as DNA, the CDR3 is TGTGCCAGCAGCTCCCGTCCAGTCGGGGAGCTGTTTTTT. The chain is built from TRBV13 and TRBJ2-2; D unclear. The germline V gene has CDR1 PRHDT and CDR2 FYEKMQ (reference sequence). The CDR3 extends over 13 amino acids. V lost 4 bases, J lost 7 bases, and 10 bases lay in between.

The CDR3 DNA reads TGTGCCAGCAGGCAACAGGGTGACTATGGCTACACCTTC. Translation gives CASRQQGDYGYTF. The chain combines TRBV6-5 with TRBJ1-2; D possibly corresponds to TRBD1 (6 bases). The CDR3 has 13 residues. From germline, CDR1 is MNHEY and CDR2 SVGAGI. V shed 6 bases and J shed 3 bases, with 11 bases lying between them.

The chain combines TRBV30 with TRBJ2-3, with unresolved D. The CDR3 covers 18 residues. The ends were cut back, 5 bases at V and 4 bases at J, with 28 bases in the middle. Germline V lookup: CDR1 GTSNPN, CDR2 SVGIG (reference sequence). The CDR3 sequence: CAWELSGSLGRSADTQYF. CDR3 DNA sequence: TGTGCCTGGGAGCTGTCTGGCAGCCTCGGTAGGTCCGCAGATACGCAGTATTTT.

In nucleotides, the CDR3 is TGTGCCAGCAGTTCCGCCTCACAGGGGCGGGAGACCCAGTACTTC. As protein: CASSSASQGRETQYF. This rearrangement joins TRBV27 to TRBJ2-5; 7 positions agree with TRBD1. Trimming took 4 bases from V and 5 from J; bases not matched to a gene: 10. The CDR3 is made up of 15 amino acids. The V gene's germline CDR1 is MNHEY and CDR2 SMNVEV (reference sequence).

This sequence joins TRBV6-5 and TRBJ2-7; TRBD2 matches at 7 bases. The V gene's germline CDR1 is MNHEY and CDR2 SVGAGI. The CDR3 has 16 amino acids. Losses at the gene ends were 0 bases for V and 0 bases for J; bases not matched to a gene: 5. The CDR3 is CASSYSSSGHSYEQYF. CDR3 nucleotides: TGTGCCAGCAGTTACTCGAGTAGCGGGCACTCCTACGAGCAGTACTTC.

V and J are TRBV19 and TRBJ2-3; 15 bases match TRBD2. This CDR3 contains 19 residues. Per germline, CDR1 LNHDA and CDR2 SQIVND (reference sequence). V gave up 5 bases and J gave up 0 bases; unmatched junction bases: 9. In DNA form, the CDR3 reads TGTGCCAGTAGTTCGGGACTAGCGGGAGGCCGTGCTAGCACAGATACGCAGTATTTT. It codes for CASSSGLAGGRASTDTQYF.

V is TRBV7-6 and J is TRBJ1-2, with TRBD1 as a possible D gene (5 bases). Trimming stripped 2 bases from V and 6 bases from J, with 10 bases between. CDR1 is SGHVS and CDR2 is FNYEAQ in the germline V gene. There are 13 residues in the CDR3. The CDR3 region has the DNA TGTGCCAGCAGCTTAACGGGGCTCAATGGCTACACCTTC. This gives the protein CASSLTGLNGYTF.

The chain has TRBV6-4 and TRBJ2-3; a weak D match, TRBD1 (6 bases). Germline V CDR1 and CDR2: MRHNA, SNTAGT. V was trimmed by 4 bases and J by 2 bases, leaving 10 bases between them. The CDR3 is 14 amino acids. CDR3 in amino acids: CASSVSGATDTQYF. CDR3 coding DNA: TGTGCCAGCAGTGTATCAGGGGCCACAGATACGCAGTATTTT.

The gene calls are TRBV18 and TRBJ1-1, with 7 bases aligning to TRBD1. The V segment lost 2 bases and the J segment 4 bases; nucleotides outside the gene matches: 10. The CDR3 spans 16 residues. The germline V gene has CDR1 KGHSH and CDR2 LQKENI. DNA of the CDR3: TGTGCCAGCTCACCAGTCCAGGGGGAATTAGGCACTGAAGCTTTCTTT. Its protein is CASSPVQGELGTEAFF.

The chain carries TRBV6-6 and TRBJ2-5; 9 bases are shared with TRBD2. J was trimmed by 5 bases and V by 5 bases; bases with no gene match: 6. The CDR3 consists of 14 residues. Per the germline V gene, CDR1 is MNHNY and CDR2 is SVGAGI (reference sequence). The CDR3 DNA reads TGTGCCAGCAGTCCTAGCGGGGTGCGTGAGACCCAGTACTTC. Translation gives CASSPSGVRETQYF.

This sequence joins TRBV5-5 and TRBJ1-6, with 7 bases identical to TRBD1. Germline V lookup: CDR1 SGHKS, CDR2 YYEKEE (reference sequence). Losses at the gene ends were 5 bases for V and 6 bases for J; bases not matched to a gene: 8. CDR3 size: 15 residues. The CDR3 nucleotides read TGTGCCAGCAGTACCGGGACAGCGATTAATTCACCCCTCCACTTT. Amino acid sequence: CASSTGTAINSPLHF.

This chain links TRBV13 with TRBJ2-1; D not resolved. The CDR3 extends over 14 amino acids. CDR1 and CDR2 (germline): PRHDT, FYEKMQ (reference sequence). V was cut by 5 bases and J by 7 bases, with 15 bases left in between. This CDR3 is CASSPRPNNNEQFF. CDR3 coding DNA: TGTGCCAGCAGCCCCCGGCCCAATAATAATGAGCAGTTCTTC. The entire variable domain, with the rest obtained from reference TRBV13 and TRBJ2-1, is as follows: AAGVIQSPRHLIKEKRETATLKCYPIPRHDTVYWYQQGPGQDPQFLISFYEKMQSDKGSIPDRFSAQQFSDYHSELNMSSLELGDSALYFCASSPRPNNNEQFFGPGTRLTVL.

This sequence joins TRBV7-8 and TRBJ1-2, with 11 bases identical to TRBD1. Looked up from germline, CDR1 is SGHVS and CDR2 is FQNEAQ. The ends lost 3 bases at V and 6 bases at J; junction bases unmatched: 12. The CDR3 contains 17 residues. This chain's CDR3 is CASSFRRDRGIMNGYTF. The CDR3 nucleotides are TGTGCCAGCAGCTTTCGCCGGGACAGGGGGATTATGAATGGCTACACCTTC.

This clone was observed a single time. This chain uses TRBV19 with TRBJ1-2; the D gene is possibly TRBD1 (5 bases). V was cut by 6 bases and J by 8 bases, with 16 bases left in between. Germline assignment: CDR1 LNHDA and CDR2 SQIVND (reference sequence). CDR3 length equals 13 residues. DNA for the CDR3: TGTGCCAGTAGCGCCACGTTCCGGGGCGGCTACACCTTC. Translation gives CASSATFRGGYTF.

The rearrangement links TRBV5-8 to TRBJ2-1, with D possibly matching TRBD2 (9 bases). There are 15 residues in the CDR3. The V end was cut by 1 base, the J end by 10 bases, with 18 bases between. Looked up from germline, CDR1 is SGHTS and CDR2 is YDEGEE. CDR3 in amino acids: CASSLFASGTGEQFF. The CDR3 DNA follows: TGTGCCAGCAGCTTGTTTGCTAGCGGGACAGGCGAGCAGTTCTTC.

Concerning this clone itself: Relative to the germline gene, one junction end is altered; a read error may explain this. This chain connects TRBV2 to TRBJ2-7, with D unclear. Germline V lookup: CDR1 SNHLY, CDR2 FYNNEI. The CDR3 is 13 residues long. CDR3 sequence: CASSPRPGYGQYF. CDR3 nucleotides: TGTGCCAGCAGCCCAAGGCCTGGGTACGGGCAGTACTTC.

V usage is TRBV2 and J usage is TRBJ1-1; a possible D gene is TRBD1 (6 bases). Germline values: CDR1 SNHLY, CDR2 FYNNEI. CDR3 length: 13 residues. V dropped 10 bases and J dropped 5 bases, with 17 bases sitting between them. DNA of the CDR3: TGTGCCACCACACAGGGAGGGAGGACTGAAGCTTTCTTT. It translates to CATTQGGRTEAFF.

The gene calls are TRBV6-5 and TRBJ1-1, with TRBD1 as a possible D gene (6 bases). The germline V and J ends were trimmed by 6 bases and 6 bases, with 17 bases remaining between them. There are 14 residues in the CDR3. The germline gives CDR1 MNHEY, CDR2 SVGAGI. The CDR3 region is CASSPLYRDAEAFF. The CDR3 DNA follows: TGTGCCAGCAGCCCCCTATACAGGGACGCTGAAGCTTTCTTT.

This chain uses TRBV21-1 with TRBJ1-2; whether TRBD1, the table's D call, matches the DNA was not checked. TRBV21-1 is reported as a pseudogene. The CDR3 covers 16 residues. The CDR3 nucleotides read TGTGCCAGCAGCACTACAGACAGGGGGCGAAATTATGGCTACACCTTC. Protein: CASSTTDRGRNYGYTF.

The chain links TRBV27 to TRBJ1-2; no clear D. With 0 bases removed from V and 5 bases from J, the gap between germline ends came to 13 bases. Per the germline V gene, CDR1 is MNHEY and CDR2 is SMNVEV (reference sequence). The length of the CDR3 is 15 residues. CDR3 sequence: CASSLSFAPPYGYTF. The CDR3 DNA reads as TGTGCCAGCAGTTTATCGTTTGCGCCCCCGTATGGCTACACCTTC.

The chain is built from TRBV30 and TRBJ2-5, with a tentative D call TRBD1 (6 bases). The CDR3 totals 13 residues. Germline assignment: CDR1 GTSNPN and CDR2 SVGIG (reference sequence). The ends were cut back, 2 bases at V and 5 bases at J, with 12 bases in the middle. The DNA for the CDR3 is TGTGCCTGGAGTAGCAGGGGATGGGAGACCCAGTACTTC. The encoded protein is CAWSSRGWETQYF. The variable domain in full, with the rest retrieved from reference TRBV30 and TRBJ2-5, is SQTIHQWPATLVQPVGSPLSLECTVEGTSNPNLYWYRQAAGRGLQLLFYSVGIGQISSEVPQNLSASRPQDRQFILSSKKLLLSDSGFYLCAWSSRGWETQYFGPGTRLLVL.

The chain couples TRBV19 to TRBJ1-1, with TRBD1 identical over 7 bases. From germline, CDR1 is LNHDA and CDR2 SQIVND (reference sequence). With 3 bases clipped from V and 5 bases from J, the junction kept 12 bases outside the gene matches. CDR3 length equals 16 residues. CDR3 residues: CASSIRQGGFWTEAFF. As DNA, the CDR3 is TGTGCCAGTAGTATTCGGCAGGGGGGTTTTTGGACTGAAGCTTTCTTT.